These T cell receptor beta chains were read from a single sample in a study of shared clonotypes between healthy human individuals. Assay: immunoSEQ multiplex PCR; the TCRdb copy retains only in-frame clones and omits some. The table includes millions of clones, 95% detected once. Sequencing input: naive CD4+ T cells sorted from blood. The receptors originated from a man aged 18-30 years in good health. CDR3s leave out the opening cysteine and the closing phenylalanine or tryptophan.

cdr3_aa v_call
ASRRQAGGPFTGELF TRBV27
AISESQGLGFYGYT TRBV10-3
ASSKDMTGKYYEQY TRBV21-1
ASLPGGSSDTQY TRBV7-2
ADRLGGGSYNEQF TRBV7-2
ASSETGGARPEAF TRBV11-1
ASSHPPGGPKQY TRBV4-1
ASSVGLYEQY TRBV11-2
ASSFLQGDSPLH TRBV28
ASAGWGVGGYT TRBV28
ASSLGHSYGYT TRBV18
ASSSSGGSYGYT TRBV5-1
ASSPRGPAETEAF TRBV18
ASSSLGGSDSPLH TRBV9
ASSLIAGEQF TRBV9
ASSLGNTGELF TRBV13
ASNLGGSAGELF TRBV5-1
ASSRQLETQY TRBV6-1
ASSLGGRGSYNEQF TRBV11-2
ASSLESGNEKLF TRBV27
ASSRGPSGEQF TRBV6-5
ASSKAASGQGGYGYT TRBV21-1
ASSLVGGDEQY TRBV5-4
ASSQARQKQETQY TRBV14
ASSLTGYNEQF TRBV7-3
ASSAPTGSPLRDEQF TRBV9
ASRSSKLGRTDTQY TRBV19
ASRVTTGSYGYT TRBV28
ASSADRGNSPLH TRBV7-2
ASSPAGASSYEQY TRBV9
ASSTTGTRTNYGYT TRBV28
ASSPGGSDEQF TRBV18
ASSESTRPYGYT TRBV10-2
AIAEAVLQPQH TRBV10-3
ASPGYGASTGELF TRBV30
ASRHGQGPTNEKLF TRBV4-1
AWRQGDEKLF TRBV30
ASSQTGVGTEAF TRBV5-1
ASSEALRDYSNQPQH TRBV6-1
ASSPGTGGLYEQY TRBV2
ASSEFTGGSGAAY TRBV2
ASSLGVQTGGETQY TRBV5-1
AAAAGNTEAF TRBV10-3
SVATGIEAF TRBV29-1
ASSVTNTGELF TRBV5-1
ASSQDVGVFGTGELF TRBV4-1
ASSPISHVGITDTQY TRBV18
ASTGQAGQPQH TRBV6-5
ASSPSGLETQY TRBV5-6
ASSYRPNYGYT TRBV6-5
ASSEAGRGYEQY TRBV6-1
ASSLVVKETQY TRBV7-8
ATSGDPKGETQY TRBV15
ASSVDATGYNSPLH TRBV9
ASSPEDNYGYT TRBV18